The sequence of this TCR beta chain was determined in a study of tumor-infiltrating lymphocytes in oesophageal squamous cell carcinoma. This clonotype is medium-sized. This CDR3 comprises 14 residues. Germline V CDR1 and CDR2: SGHVS, FNYEAQ. The V end lost 1 base, the J end lost 6 bases, and 10 bases lay between the germline ends. MiXCR, applied by TCRdb to the PCR reads, yields one record per CDR3 protein. The data hold 15,000 to 20,000 distinct CDR3 sequences, with 40% to 50% observed a single time. The chain recombines TRBV7-6 with TRBJ2-1; D tentatively fits TRBD1 or TRBD2 (6 bases each). Sequencing was carried out using esophageal tumor tissue. This receptor was obtained from a male donor with esophageal squamous cell carcinoma. CDR3 DNA: TGTGCCAGCAGCTTAGTCCCGGGGGCCAATGAGCAGTTCTTC. Encoded protein: CASSLVPGANEQFF.